This T cell receptor (beta chain) was profiled in a study of shared clonotypes between healthy human individuals. Study in general: The study enrolled a couple of women and a few men aged 18 to 49.

This table comes from immunoSEQ multiplex PCR, and its TCRdb copy is limited to in-frame clones, with some not included. The sample carries millions of clones, roughly 93% recorded once. The clonotype was recovered from a man between 18 and 29 years old in good health. Some clones in this sample may be carry-over from other donors' samples. The sequencing sample was made of naive CD4+ T cells from PBMCs. As for subset: CD45RA+ positively selected.

The CDR3: CASKGGSYNEQFF. The CDR3, as DNA: TGTGCCAGTAAAGGTGGGTCCTACAATGAGCAGTTCTTC. The chain couples TRBV19 to TRBJ2-1, with D unclear. The CDR3 covers 13 residues. The V gene's germline CDR1 is LNHDA and CDR2 SQIVND (reference sequence). Trimming stripped 7 bases from V and 1 base from J, with 8 bases between. The whole variable domain, remainder taken from reference TRBV19 and TRBJ2-1, is DGGITQSPKYLFRKEGQNVTLSCEQNLNHDAMYWYRQDPGQGLRLIYYSQIVNDFQKGDIAEGYSVSREKKESFPLTVTSAQKNPTAFYLCASKGGSYNEQFFGPGTRLTVL.